Sequencing of this T cell receptor beta chain was carried out in a study of blood T cell repertoires in COVID-19. Study-level information: Researchers got acute and convalescent COVID-19 samples from the United States, Italy and Spain. PBMCs, B-cell-depleted T cells, or T cells were the source of the cDNA or gDNA that made up the material.

Seattle-derived patients entered the study during active infection and were followed longitudinally. Original processing methods: Reference gene primer amplification gave nucleated cell count estimates. Using immunoSEQ multiplex PCR, the repertoire was profiled, and TCRdb retains in-frame clones only, with some absent. The V and J calls and the clone size are those of that table, but D and trimming were determined from the DNA. The sample yields 210,000 or so clones, 85% seen once. Sequences were obtained from peripheral blood. The sequence came from a middle-aged man with COVID-19, enrolled during active disease.

Here the CDR3 DNA reads TGTGCCAGCAGCCAAGAGGTCTGGGCAGGGGGCGACTATGGCTACACCTTC. It yields the protein CASSQEVWAGGDYGYTF. V usage is TRBV3-1 (or the pseudogene TRBV3-2) and J usage is TRBJ1-2; 8 nucleotides line up with TRBD1. Germline values: CDR1 LGHDT, CDR2 YNNKEL (reference sequence). The V segment lost 0 bases and the J segment 3 bases; nucleotides outside the gene matches: 9. This CDR3 region has 17 residues.